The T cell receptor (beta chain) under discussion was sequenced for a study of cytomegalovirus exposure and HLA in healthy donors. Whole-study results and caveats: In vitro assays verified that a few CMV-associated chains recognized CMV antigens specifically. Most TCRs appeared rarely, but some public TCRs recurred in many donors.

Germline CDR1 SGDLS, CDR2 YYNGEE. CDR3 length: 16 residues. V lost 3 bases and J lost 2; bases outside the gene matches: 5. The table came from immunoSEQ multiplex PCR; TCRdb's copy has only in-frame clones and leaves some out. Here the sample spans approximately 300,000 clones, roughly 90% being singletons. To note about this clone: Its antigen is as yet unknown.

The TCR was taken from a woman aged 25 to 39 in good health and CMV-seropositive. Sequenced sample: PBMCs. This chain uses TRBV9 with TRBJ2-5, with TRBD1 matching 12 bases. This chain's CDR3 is CASSEGGQGAQETQYF. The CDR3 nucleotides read TGTGCCAGCAGCGAGGGGGGACAGGGGGCTCAAGAGACCCAGTACTTC.